Included here is one TCR beta chain sequence, with context. These data originate in a study of cytomegalovirus exposure and HLA in healthy donors. V was pared by 6 bases and J by 7 bases, with 7 bases of the junction left unmatched. This CDR3 has 14 amino acids. The germline V gene encodes CDR1 LNHDA and CDR2 SQIVND (reference sequence). PCR amplification relied on 60 Vbeta primers (plus 13 Jbeta primers). The protocol was immunoSEQ multiplex PCR, while the TCRdb copy is restricted to in-frame clones and leaves out a portion. The data contain approximately 170,000 clones, roughly 80% of them singletons.

The TCR comes from a man aged 18 to 30 in good health and CMV-seropositive. This rearrangement joins TRBV19 to TRBJ2-1; 9 bases align to TRBD2. The sample consisted of PBMCs. The DNA of the CDR3 is TGTGCCAGTAGGGTAGCGGGAGAATTTAATGAGCAGTTCTTC. It specifies CASRVAGEFNEQFF.